One and the same sample provided the 6 T cell receptor beta chains below, sequenced in a study of cytomegalovirus exposure and HLA in healthy donors. Vbeta (60) and Jbeta (13) primers were used in the PCR. The data were produced by immunoSEQ multiplex PCR, yet TCRdb's version contains in-frame clones alone and is incomplete. The table records about 100,000 clones, around 80% of them present only once. The sequencing input was PBMCs. The receptors were gathered from a man aged 25 to 45 in good health and CMV-seronegative.

The genes are TRBV7-3 and TRBJ2-5; D uncertain. Germline V gene data show CDR1 as SGHTA and CDR2 as FQGTGA. V was cut by 8 bases and J by 2 bases, with 15 bases left in between. This CDR3 is 14 amino acids long. CDR3 sequence reads: CASSMGQLQETQYF. DNA for the CDR3: TGTGCCAGCTCGATGGGCCAGTTGCAAGAGACCCAGTACTTC.

The rearrangement links TRBV5-1 to TRBJ2-7; D unresolved. The CDR3 runs 14 residues. From germline, CDR1 is SGHRS and CDR2 YFSETQ. Trimming shortened V by 2 bases and J by 2 bases, and 11 bases separated the two germline ends. The CDR3 bases are TGCGCCAGCAGCTTTGATCACATTGCCTACGAGCAGTACTTC. This encodes CASSFDHIAYEQYF.

This chain connects TRBV11-2 to TRBJ2-5, with D tentatively TRBD2 (5 bases). This CDR3 is built from 14 residues. V was cut by 5 bases and J by 3 bases, with 13 bases left in between. Germline CDR1 and CDR2: SGHAT and FQNNGV. This chain's CDR3 is CASSSRGLEETQYF. CDR3 sequence (DNA): TGTGCCAGCAGCAGCCGCGGGCTCGAAGAGACCCAGTACTTC.

The chain recombines TRBV5-1 with TRBJ2-1; the match to TRBD1 covers 7 bases. The trim removed 4 bases at V and 0 bases at J, leaving 4 bases unmatched. Germline V lookup: CDR1 SGHRS, CDR2 YFSETQ. This CDR3 region has 15 residues. CDR3 sequence (DNA): TGCGCCAGCAGCAAGGGGGACAGCTCCTACAATGAGCAGTTCTTC. Amino acids: CASSKGDSSYNEQFF.

The count of this clone is one. The chain has TRBV2 and TRBJ2-7; maybe TRBD2 (5 bases). The CDR3 has 10 residues. Germline lookup yields CDR1 SNHLY and CDR2 FYNNEI. V lost 11 bases, J lost 2 bases, and 7 bases lay in between. The CDR3 region is CASGTYEQYF. CDR3 sequence (DNA): TGTGCCTCGGGGACCTACGAGCAGTACTTC.

V and J are TRBV5-6 and TRBJ1-5; no clear D gene. With 3 bases removed from V and 11 bases from J, the gap between germline ends came to 21 bases. Germline values: CDR1 SGHDT, CDR2 YYEEEE. The length of the CDR3 is 15 residues. CDR3 residues: CASSYGGREGGTQHF. Here the CDR3 DNA reads TGTGCCAGCAGCTACGGCGGGAGGGAAGGAGGGACCCAGCATTTT.